Listed below are T cell receptor beta chains from one sample, sequenced in a study of blood T cell repertoires in COVID-19. Only in-frame clones appear in the TCRdb table, and some are missing; sequencing was by immunoSEQ multiplex PCR. This table holds 100,000 to 150,000 clones, approximately 85% found once. The sample was peripheral blood. These receptors were collected from a woman at least 80 years old with COVID-19, enrolled during active disease. Each CDR3 is given with its conserved first and last residue. A D gene is named only where the DNA matches it firmly. Size tells how often a clone was seen (once, few, many) or the class of an expanded clone, and some rows leave it out.

j_call | v_call | clone_size | d_call | cdr3_aa | cdr3_nt
TRBJ2-1 | TRBV3-1/TRBV3-2 | . | TRBD2 | CASSQGISGSQFF | TGTGCCAGCAGCCAGGGGATTAGCGGGAGTCAGTTCTTC
TRBJ2-1 | TRBV6-5 | . | . | CASRVMVACSNEQFF | TGTGCCAGCCGGGTAATGGTAGCGTGCTCCAATGAGCAGTTCTTC
TRBJ2-7 | TRBV5-1 | . | . | CASSLTDNFEQYF | TGCGCCAGCAGCTTGACAGATAATTTCGAGCAGTACTTC
TRBJ1-2 | TRBV6-5 | . | . | CACSPGDNYGYTF | TGTGCCTGCTCCCCCGGGGATAACTATGGCTACACCTTC
TRBJ1-4 | TRBV9 | . | TRBD1 | CASSVDRGEKLFF | TGTGCCAGCAGCGTCGACAGGGGGGAAAAACTGTTTTTT
TRBJ2-7 | TRBV28 | . | . | CASRTGVPSLGEQYF | TGTGCCAGCAGGACCGGGGTTCCGTCACTAGGAGAGCAGTACTTC
TRBJ2-1 | TRBV7-3 | . | TRBD2 | CASSLNAGGYNEQFF | TGTGCCAGCAGCTTGAACGCGGGAGGGTACAATGAGCAGTTCTTC
TRBJ1-6 | TRBV11-3 | . | . | CASSLMADSPLHF | TGTGCCAGCAGCTTAATGGCAGATTCACCCCTCCACTTT
TRBJ2-1 | TRBV5-1 | . | TRBD2 | CASSLGLAGGPGNEQFF | TGCGCCAGCAGCCTTGGTTTAGCGGGAGGGCCAGGCAATGAGCAGTTCTTC
TRBJ2-7 | TRBV7-9 | . | . | CASSLDPSGPYEQYF | TGTGCCAGCAGCTTAGATCCCAGCGGGCCTTACGAGCAGTACTTC
TRBJ2-2 | TRBV7-2 | few | TRBD1 | CASSQDRAANTGELFF | TGTGCCAGCAGCCAGGACAGGGCTGCGAACACCGGGGAGCTGTTTTTT
TRBJ2-1 | TRBV14 | once | TRBD1 | CASSRDRVSSDEQFF | TGTGCCAGCAGCCGAGACAGGGTCTCCTCGGATGAGCAGTTCTTC
TRBJ2-7 | TRBV28 | . | . | CASLPGHNYEQYF | TGTGCCAGCTTACCGGGACATAACTACGAGCAGTACTTC
TRBJ1-1 | TRBV14 | once | . | CASSLGGGEAFF | TGTGCCAGCAGCCTTGGAGGAGGTGAAGCTTTCTTT
TRBJ1-1 | TRBV28 | few | TRBD1 | CASSLKYRGTTEAFF | TGTGCCAGCAGTTTAAAGTACAGGGGGACCACTGAAGCTTTCTTT
TRBJ1-1 | TRBV6-2/TRBV6-3 | once | . | CASSLNRDIGAFF | TGTGCCAGCAGTCTAAACCGGGACATTGGGGCTTTCTTT
TRBJ2-1 | TRBV6-1 | . | TRBD2 | CASSEAGLAKNEQFF | TGTGCCAGCAGTGAAGCGGGACTAGCGAAGAATGAGCAGTTCTTC
TRBJ2-3 | TRBV5-4 | . | TRBD2 | CASSLGASGIGTDTQYF | TGTGCCAGCAGCTTGGGGGCTAGCGGGATAGGGACAGATACGCAGTATTTT
TRBJ2-3 | TRBV20-1 | . | TRBD2 | CSASGSGGSTDTQYF | TGCAGTGCTAGTGGAAGCGGGGGTAGCACAGATACGCAGTATTTT
TRBJ1-1 | TRBV28 | once | . | CASRTPGGAEAFF | TGTGCCAGCAGAACTCCTGGAGGCGCTGAAGCTTTCTTT
TRBJ2-7 | TRBV7-9 | . | TRBD2 | CASSLGLAGEQYF | TGTGCCAGCAGCTTGGGACTAGCGGGCGAGCAGTACTTC
TRBJ1-1 | TRBV5-5 | . | TRBD1 | CASSWGTGSEAFF | TGTGCCAGCAGCTGGGGGACAGGGAGTGAAGCTTTCTTT
TRBJ2-4 | TRBV4-3 | . | TRBD1 | CASSQGAGGPNIQYF | TGCGCCAGCAGCCAAGGGGCAGGGGGCCCAAACATTCAGTACTTC
TRBJ2-7 | TRBV28 | once | . | CASSPFQGYEQYF | TGTGCCAGCAGTCCATTCCAGGGGTACGAGCAGTACTTC